The source of this T cell receptor beta chain is a study of cytomegalovirus exposure and HLA in healthy donors. The V gene's germline CDR1 is SGHRS and CDR2 YFSETQ. V gave up 4 bases and J gave up 1 base; unmatched junction bases: 7. The CDR3 has 15 amino acids. A multiplex PCR was run with 60 Vbeta primers and 13 Jbeta primers. Profiling relied on immunoSEQ multiplex PCR, and the TCRdb table lists in-frame clones only, not all of them. The table records over 150,000 clones, approximately 80% of them present only once. This sequence originates from a woman aged 25 to 39 in good health and CMV-seropositive. Sequenced material: PBMCs. This chain connects TRBV5-1 to TRBJ2-5; 7 bases line up with TRBD1. The CDR3 coding sequence is TGCGCCAGCAGCGGTACCGACAGGGCCCAAGAGACCCAGTACTTC. This translates into CASSGTDRAQETQYF.